The rows below give T cell receptor beta chains drawn from one sample of a study of shared clonotypes between healthy human individuals. Data came from immunoSEQ multiplex PCR; TCRdb stores just in-frame clones and leaves some out. Here the sample spans about 2.3 million clones, about 92% being singletons. Sequences were obtained from naive CD4+ T cells from PBMCs. These receptors originate from a man aged 18 to 29 in good health. Some clones in this sample may be carry-over from other donors' samples. Both conserved end residues are part of each CDR3. A D gene is named only where the DNA matches it firmly. The size of a clone is reported for some rows only, either as once, few or many, or as a class for expanded clones.

CDR3nt | CDR3aa | j_gene | v_gene | d_gene | abundance
TGTGCCAGCTCACCTAGGACAGGGCCAGCCTACGAGCAGTACTTC | CASSPRTGPAYEQYF | TRBJ2-7 | TRBV18 | TRBD1 | -
TGTGCCAGCAGCCCGGGACAGGGCTTGGAAGAGACCCAGTACTTC | CASSPGQGLEETQYF | TRBJ2-5 | TRBV11-3 | TRBD1 | -
TGTGCCAGCAGGGATATGCGATCGGACCGAGAGACCCAGTACTTC | CASRDMRSDRETQYF | TRBJ2-5 | TRBV5-4 | - | -
TGTGCCAGCAGCTTGGGGTGGGACGAGCAGTACTTC | CASSLGWDEQYF | TRBJ2-7 | TRBV5-4 | - | -
TGTGCCAGCAGCTTAGACGGTAGGGGCGAGCAGTACTTC | CASSLDGRGEQYF | TRBJ2-7 | TRBV7-2 | - | -
TGTGTCAGAAGCTTAGGGCTAGCGGGAGCCGAGCAGTACTTC | CVRSLGLAGAEQYF | TRBJ2-7 | TRBV7-5 | - | -
TGTGCCAGTAGTATAGGCAACAGGCTTAGCACAGATACGCAGTATTTT | CASSIGNRLSTDTQYF | TRBJ2-3 | TRBV19 | - | -
TGTGCCAGCAGTTCAGGACGGACAGGGGGCCATTACTCGGCAAAACTGTTTTTT | CASSSGRTGGHYSAKLFF | TRBJ1-4 | TRBV28 | TRBD1 | -
TGTGCCAGCTCACCACGGCGGGATTTCGGCGAGCAGTACTTC | CASSPRRDFGEQYF | TRBJ2-7 | TRBV18 | - | -
TGCGCCAGCAGCACGGACAGGGCCATCGCTGGCTACACCTTC | CASSTDRAIAGYTF | TRBJ1-2 | TRBV5-1 | TRBD1 | -
TGCGCCAGCAGCCAAGATGGCATCCAGCCCCAGCATTTT | CASSQDGIQPQHF | TRBJ1-5 | TRBV4-1 | - | -
TGTGCCAGCAGTCCGCGGGAGCCCTATGGCTACACCTTC | CASSPREPYGYTF | TRBJ1-2 | TRBV27 | - | once
TGTGCCAGCAGCGTAGCTCAGTTCCAAGAGACCCAGTACTTC | CASSVAQFQETQYF | TRBJ2-5 | TRBV9 | - | -
TGCGCCAGCAGCCAGCCAGGGACAGTAATTCCCTACGAGCAGTACTTC | CASSQPGTVIPYEQYF | TRBJ2-7 | TRBV5-1 | TRBD1 | -
TGCGCCAGCAGCTTAGGACAGCAAGGAAACACCATATATTTT | CASSLGQQGNTIYF | TRBJ1-3 | TRBV5-1 | - | -
TGCAGCGTTGAATTCGGTTCCCTCTCTGGGGCCAACGTCCTGACTTTC | CSVEFGSLSGANVLTF | TRBJ2-6 | TRBV29-1 | - | -
TGTGCCCCCCGGAACAGGGGCCCTGGAGGCCAGAATGAAAAACTGTTTTTT | CAPRNRGPGGQNEKLFF | TRBJ1-4 | TRBV11-3 | TRBD1 | -
TGTGCCAGCAGCTTATCAGCGAACACTGAAGCTTTCTTT | CASSLSANTEAFF | TRBJ1-1 | TRBV7-3 | - | few
TGTGCCAGCAGTTACTCTCAGGGGGCAGGTGGCTACACCTTC | CASSYSQGAGGYTF | TRBJ1-2 | TRBV6-5 | TRBD1 | -
TGCGCCAGCAGCTCTGGCGTAGCGGGCCTGGGGGAGACCCAGTACTTC | CASSSGVAGLGETQYF | TRBJ2-5 | TRBV5-1 | TRBD2 | -
TGCGCCAGCAGCTTGGAGGCTAGCGGCCTCTCCTACAATGAGCAGTTCTTC | CASSLEASGLSYNEQFF | TRBJ2-1 | TRBV5-1 | TRBD2 | -
TGTGCCAGCAGGGGAAATCTAGTCCCTCGATACAATGAGCAGTTCTTC | CASRGNLVPRYNEQFF | TRBJ2-1 | TRBV28 | - | -
TGTGCCAGCATTCCTCTAGCGGGAGAGCTCTACAATGAGCAGTTCTTC | CASIPLAGELYNEQFF | TRBJ2-1 | TRBV28 | TRBD2 | -
TGTGCCAGCAGTGGGGCTAGTCGGGGGCAAGGTGGCTACACCTTC | CASSGASRGQGGYTF | TRBJ1-2 | TRBV28 | - | -
TGTGCCAGCAGTGGTGAAGGGGCCCGCTACTATGGCTACACCTTC | CASSGEGARYYGYTF | TRBJ1-2 | TRBV2 | - | -
TGTGCCAGTAGTATAGATCCAGGACAGGGCATGTGGTTC | CASSIDPGQGMWF | TRBJ2-7 | TRBV19 | TRBD1 | -
TGTGCCAGCAGCGTCACCGGGAGGACTAATAATTCACCCCTCCACTTT | CASSVTGRTNNSPLHF | TRBJ1-6 | TRBV7-8 | - | -
TGTGCCAGCAGGAGGGAGACGGGCACTGAAGCTTTCTTT | CASRRETGTEAFF | TRBJ1-1 | TRBV2 | - | -
TGTGCCACAGGGACAGCTTGGCTTAAAGCTTTCTTT | CATGTAWLKAFF | TRBJ1-1 | TRBV28 | TRBD1 | -
TGTGCCAGCAGCTCTAGACTAGCGGCGACCTACGAGCAGTACTTC | CASSSRLAATYEQYF | TRBJ2-7 | TRBV7-9 | TRBD2 | -
TGTGCCAGCAGTTTAGGGGGCTTGAGCAATCAGCCCCAGCATTTT | CASSLGGLSNQPQHF | TRBJ1-5 | TRBV28 | - | few
TGTGCCAGCAGCTTAGGAGGACAGGCTGAAGCTTTCTTT | CASSLGGQAEAFF | TRBJ1-1 | TRBV7-8 | TRBD1 | -
TGCAGCGTTGGCGGCAGGGCTCTGGGCACTGAAGCTTTCTTT | CSVGGRALGTEAFF | TRBJ1-1 | TRBV29-1 | - | -
TGTGCCAGCAGCTTAGGGGGCCCTCGTTTCTACGAGCAGTACTTC | CASSLGGPRFYEQYF | TRBJ2-7 | TRBV5-5 | TRBD1 | -
TGTGCCAGCAGACCTAGTAGCGGGAGTACAGATACGCAGTATTTT | CASRPSSGSTDTQYF | TRBJ2-3 | TRBV7-7 | TRBD2 | -
TGTGCCAGCAGTTTAGGGCTGAGCTCCTACGAGCAGTACTTC | CASSLGLSSYEQYF | TRBJ2-7 | TRBV28 | - | -
TGCGCCAGCAGCTTGGACGCGGGAGTGGGCCTCGGGCAGTATTTT | CASSLDAGVGLGQYF | TRBJ2-3 | TRBV5-1 | TRBD2 | -
TGTGCCAGCCAGGGAGGGGGCGGCAATCAGCCCCAGCATTTT | CASQGGGGNQPQHF | TRBJ1-5 | TRBV6-5 | TRBD1 | few
TGCGCCAGCAGCCAAGAGCGGTTGCAAGAGACCCAGTACTTC | CASSQERLQETQYF | TRBJ2-5 | TRBV4-1 | - | once
TGTGCCAGCAGCTCCGCTCGGGGCGCGACTGAGACCCAGTACTTC | CASSSARGATETQYF | TRBJ2-5 | TRBV7-3 | - | -
TGTGCCAGCAGTTTATCAGGGTACGAGCAGTACTTC | CASSLSGYEQYF | TRBJ2-7 | TRBV28 | - | -
TGTGCCAGCTCACCTCAGCGGACAGGGGACACTGAAGCTTTCTTT | CASSPQRTGDTEAFF | TRBJ1-1 | TRBV18 | TRBD1 | -
TGTGCCAGCAGTTACGGTGGGCCCTCCTTAGAGAAAGCTTTCTTT | CASSYGGPSLEKAFF | TRBJ1-1 | TRBV6-6 | - | -
TGTGCCAGCTCACCACCCCCAGGAGGCTACAATGAGCAGTTCTTC | CASSPPPGGYNEQFF | TRBJ2-1 | TRBV18 | - | -
TGCAGCGTTGATTTTGGGCGGGGTGAAAAACTGTTTTTT | CSVDFGRGEKLFF | TRBJ1-4 | TRBV29-1 | - | -
TGTGCCAGTAATGCGTTTCAGGACCTAGAGCAGTACTTC | CASNAFQDLEQYF | TRBJ2-7 | TRBV7-9 | - | -
TGTGCCAGCAGCTTGGGGCTGCTCTTTACAACCACAGATACGCAGTATTTT | CASSLGLLFTTTDTQYF | TRBJ2-3 | TRBV5-6 | - | -
TGTGCCAGCAGTTACCTGGGACAGACAGATACGCAGTATTTT | CASSYLGQTDTQYF | TRBJ2-3 | TRBV27 | TRBD1 | -
TGTGCCAGCAGCTTCATGGGGGCTACTGAAGCTTTCTTT | CASSFMGATEAFF | TRBJ1-1 | TRBV7-9 | - | few
TGTGCCAGCAGTTCAGAGATGGCACGGCTCGAAGCTTTCTTT | CASSSEMARLEAFF | TRBJ1-1 | TRBV6-5 | - | -
TGTGCCAGCAGTTTCACAGGGAGGGTTGGCTACACCTTC | CASSFTGRVGYTF | TRBJ1-2 | TRBV27 | - | -
TGTGCCAGCAGCGGGTCCCTTGGGTCAGTTCCCTCCTACGAGCAGTACTTC | CASSGSLGSVPSYEQYF | TRBJ2-7 | TRBV7-9 | - | -
TGCGCCAGCAGCTTGGCGAATGTGGGCCAAGATACGCAGTATTTT | CASSLANVGQDTQYF | TRBJ2-3 | TRBV5-1 | - | -
TGTGCCAGCAGCGTAGTAGGGCTAGCGGGAGCGGAGACCCAGTACTTC | CASSVVGLAGAETQYF | TRBJ2-5 | TRBV9 | TRBD2 | -
TGCAGTGCTTCTGGGGAGGAAAAACTGTTTTTT | CSASGEEKLFF | TRBJ1-4 | TRBV20-1 | - | -